The 7 T cell receptor beta chains listed next were all sequenced from one sample in a study of shared clonotypes between healthy human individuals. Profiled with immunoSEQ multiplex PCR; TCRdb holds only in-frame clones, not every one. The sample carries some 580,000 clones, roughly 98% recorded once. Only CD45RO-negative cells positively selected for CCR7 counted as naive CD8 cells, so terminally differentiated effector memory CD45RA+ cells were excluded. Specimen: naive CD8+ T cells sorted from blood. The source is a man between 25 and 39 years old in good health.

The chain joins TRBV7-2 to TRBJ2-7; unclear D gene. The germline CDR1 and CDR2 sequences are SGHTA and FQGNSA. The CDR3 has 14 amino acids. The V and J ends lost 3 bases and 1 base respectively, with 10 bases between them. CDR3 nucleotides: TGTGCCAGCAGCTTGGACGGTCTTTCCTACGAGCAGTACTTC. Translation gives CASSLDGLSYEQYF.

V is TRBV9 and J is TRBJ2-1; TRBD2 agrees at 10 bases. Germline loops: CDR1 SGDLS, CDR2 YYNGEE. The CDR3 covers 16 residues. After removal of 5 bases from V and 6 bases from J, the junction contained 11 bases not matched to a gene. CDR3 in amino acids: CASRPPTSGKPNEQFF. CDR3 in DNA: TGTGCCAGCAGACCACCAACTAGCGGGAAACCCAATGAGCAGTTCTTC.

The rearrangement joins TRBV28 to TRBJ2-1; TRBD2 aligns across 9 bases. CDR1 is MDHEN, CDR2 SYDVKM, per germline. V trimming: 8 bases; J trimming: 4 bases; junction bases outside the gene matches: 3. The CDR3 runs 13 residues. The CDR3 sequence: CASLAGAYNEQFF. The CDR3, as DNA: TGTGCCAGCTTAGCGGGAGCGTACAATGAGCAGTTCTTC.

The chain is built from TRBV7-9 and TRBJ1-2; D not certain. The CDR3 is 14 amino acids. Germline V gene sequence: CDR1 SEHNR, CDR2 FQNEAQ (reference sequence). The ends were cut back, 6 bases at V and 4 bases at J, with 15 bases in the middle. Here the CDR3 DNA reads TGTGCCAGCAGGGGCCCTGGCAGAATCTATGGCTACACCTTC. Translated: CASRGPGRIYGYTF. Drawing the rest from reference TRBV7-9 and TRBJ1-2, the complete variable domain is DTGVSQNPRHKITKRGQNVTFRCDPISEHNRLYWYRQTLGQGPEFLTYFQNEAQLEKSRLLSDRFSAERPKGSFSTLEIQRTEQGDSAMYLCASRGPGRIYGYTFGSGTRLTVV.

The chain recombines TRBV27 with TRBJ2-2; D call uncertain. Trimming took off 3 bases at V and 5 bases at J, with 19 bases between the two ends. There are 17 residues in the CDR3. Germline lookup yields CDR1 MNHEY and CDR2 SMNVEV (reference sequence). The CDR3 DNA sequence: TGTGCCAGCAGTTTCTATCCGGATCTTCGTCCAACCGGGGAGCTGTTTTTT. It yields the protein CASSFYPDLRPTGELFF.

Notes on this clone: This specimen includes other DNA sequences encoding the same CDR3. The chain has TRBV7-9 and TRBJ2-1; D not certain. The CDR3 extends over 13 amino acids. The germline gives CDR1 SEHNR, CDR2 FQNEAQ (reference sequence). Trimming removed 6 bases from V and 5 bases from J, with 11 bases in between. The CDR3 region is CASRSGRDNEQFF. CDR3 in DNA: TGTGCCAGCAGATCCGGACGGGACAATGAGCAGTTCTTC.

The chain has TRBV7-2 and TRBJ2-7; 10 positions agree with TRBD1. The germline CDR1 and CDR2 sequences are SGHTA and FQGNSA. This CDR3 is 15 amino acids long. The ends lost 1 base at V and 3 bases at J; junction bases unmatched: 3. The CDR3 bases are TGTGCCAGCAGCTTAGTGGGACAGGGGAGCTACGAGCAGTACTTC. It encodes CASSLVGQGSYEQYF.